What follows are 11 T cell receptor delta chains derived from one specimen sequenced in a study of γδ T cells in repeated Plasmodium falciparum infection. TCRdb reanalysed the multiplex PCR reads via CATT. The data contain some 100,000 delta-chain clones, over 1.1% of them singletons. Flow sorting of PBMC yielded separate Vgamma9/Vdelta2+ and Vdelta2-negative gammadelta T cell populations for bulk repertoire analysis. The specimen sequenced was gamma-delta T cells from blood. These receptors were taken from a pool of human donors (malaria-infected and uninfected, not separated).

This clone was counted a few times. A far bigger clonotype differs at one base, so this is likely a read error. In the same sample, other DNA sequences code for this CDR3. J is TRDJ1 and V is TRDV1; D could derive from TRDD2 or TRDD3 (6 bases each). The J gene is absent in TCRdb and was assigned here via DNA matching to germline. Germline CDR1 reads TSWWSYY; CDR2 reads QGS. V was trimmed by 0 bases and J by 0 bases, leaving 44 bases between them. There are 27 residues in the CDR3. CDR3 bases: TGTGCTCTTGGGGAACTTTGGGCCTTTCGATGGCCTTCCCTGGGGCCTAATAAGGGCTTTTACACCGATAAACTCATCTTT. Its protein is CALGELWAFRWPSLGPNKGFYTDKLIF.

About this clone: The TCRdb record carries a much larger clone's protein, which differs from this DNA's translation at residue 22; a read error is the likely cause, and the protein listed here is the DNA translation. CDR3 bases: TGTGCTCTTGGGGAACCATCCCACTTCCCTATATCGGGAGATTCACCCTTGTACACCGATAAACCCATCTTT. Translation gives CALGEPSHFPISGDSPLYTDKPIF. The rearrangement links TRDV1 to TRDJ1; D is perhaps TRDD2 (5 bases). The CDR3 is made up of 24 amino acids. CDR1 and CDR2 from the germline V gene are TSWWSYY and QGS.

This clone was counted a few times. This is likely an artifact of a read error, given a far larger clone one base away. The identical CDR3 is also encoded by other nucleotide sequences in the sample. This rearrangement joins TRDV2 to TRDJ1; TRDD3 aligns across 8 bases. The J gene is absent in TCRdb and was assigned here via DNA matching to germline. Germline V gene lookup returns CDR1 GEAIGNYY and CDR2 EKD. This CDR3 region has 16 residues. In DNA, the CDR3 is TGCGCCTGTGACAGAGGGGGGATAACGTACACCGATAAACTCATCTTT. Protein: CACDRGGITYTDKLIF.

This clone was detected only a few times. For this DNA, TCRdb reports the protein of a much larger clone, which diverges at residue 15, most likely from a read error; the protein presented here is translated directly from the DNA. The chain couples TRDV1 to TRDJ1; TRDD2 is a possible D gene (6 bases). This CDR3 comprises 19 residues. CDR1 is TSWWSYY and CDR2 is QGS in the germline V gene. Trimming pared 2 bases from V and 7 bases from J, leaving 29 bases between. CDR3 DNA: TGTGCTCTTGGGGAAGAAACCGGCCTTCCCTGCGAAGGGGCTGGTAAACTCATCTTT. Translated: CALGEETGLPCEGAGKLIF.

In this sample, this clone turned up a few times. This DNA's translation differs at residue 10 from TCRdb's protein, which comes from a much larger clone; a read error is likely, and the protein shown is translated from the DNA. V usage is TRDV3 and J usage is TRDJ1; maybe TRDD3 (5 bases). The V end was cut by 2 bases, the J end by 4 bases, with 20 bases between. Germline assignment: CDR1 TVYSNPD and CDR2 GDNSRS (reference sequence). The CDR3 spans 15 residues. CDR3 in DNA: TGTGCCTTTTACACGGACTGGAATGGCAACGATAAACTCATCTTT. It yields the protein CAFYTDWNGNDKLIF.

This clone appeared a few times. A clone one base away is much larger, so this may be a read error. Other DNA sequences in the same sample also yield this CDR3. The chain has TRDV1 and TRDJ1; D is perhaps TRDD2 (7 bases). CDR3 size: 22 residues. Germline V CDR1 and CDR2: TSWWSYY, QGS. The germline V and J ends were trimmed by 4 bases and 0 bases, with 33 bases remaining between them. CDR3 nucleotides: TGTGCTCTTGGGGTCTGGGATTCCTACGGGGGGTTACTAGGGATATACACCGATAAACTCATCTTT. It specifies CALGVWDSYGGLLGIYTDKLIF.

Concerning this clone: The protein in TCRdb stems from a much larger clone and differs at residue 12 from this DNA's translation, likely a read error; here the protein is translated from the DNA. The CDR3 reads CACDGVSGGLNADKLIF. The CDR3 DNA reads as TGTGCCTGTGACGGGGTGTCCGGGGGGTTAAACGCCGATAAACTCATCTTT. The rearrangement links TRDV2 to TRDJ1; D possibly corresponds to TRDD3 (5 bases). TCRdb records no J gene; here it was assigned by comparing the DNA to germline. From germline, CDR1 is GEAIGNYY and CDR2 EKD. The CDR3 extends over 17 amino acids. Trimming pared 3 bases from V and 3 bases from J, leaving 22 bases between.

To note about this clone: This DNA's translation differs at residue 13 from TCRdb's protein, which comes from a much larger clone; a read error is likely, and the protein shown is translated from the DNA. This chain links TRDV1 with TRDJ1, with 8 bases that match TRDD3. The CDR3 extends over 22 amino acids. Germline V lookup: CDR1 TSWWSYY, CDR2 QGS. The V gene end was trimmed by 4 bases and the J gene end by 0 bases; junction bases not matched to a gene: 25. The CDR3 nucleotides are TGTGCTCTTGGGGTCTCCTACATTCTCGTACTGGGGGGTACTATGTACACCGATAAACTCATCTTT. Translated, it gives CALGVSYILVLGGTMYTDKLIF.

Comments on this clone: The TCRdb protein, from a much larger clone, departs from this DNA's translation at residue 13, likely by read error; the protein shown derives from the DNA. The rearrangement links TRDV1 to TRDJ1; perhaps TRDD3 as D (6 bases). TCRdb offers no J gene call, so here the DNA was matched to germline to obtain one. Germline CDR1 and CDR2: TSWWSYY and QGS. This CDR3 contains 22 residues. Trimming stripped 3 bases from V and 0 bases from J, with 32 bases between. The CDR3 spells CALGDTLYSMTYRGTYTDKLIF. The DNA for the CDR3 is TGTGCTCTTGGGGACACCCTTTATTCCATGACGTACCGGGGGACTTACACCGATAAACTCATCTTT.

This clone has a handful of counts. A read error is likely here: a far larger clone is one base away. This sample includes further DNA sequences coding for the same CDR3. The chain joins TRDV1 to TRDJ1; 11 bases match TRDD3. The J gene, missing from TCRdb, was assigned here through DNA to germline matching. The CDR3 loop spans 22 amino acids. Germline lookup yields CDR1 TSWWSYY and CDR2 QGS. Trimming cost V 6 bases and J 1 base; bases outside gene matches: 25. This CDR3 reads CALGDSSFLGRVWGIRTDKLIF. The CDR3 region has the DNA TGTGCTCTTGGAGATTCTTCCTTCCTCGGAAGAGTGTGGGGGATACGCACCGATAAACTCATCTTT.

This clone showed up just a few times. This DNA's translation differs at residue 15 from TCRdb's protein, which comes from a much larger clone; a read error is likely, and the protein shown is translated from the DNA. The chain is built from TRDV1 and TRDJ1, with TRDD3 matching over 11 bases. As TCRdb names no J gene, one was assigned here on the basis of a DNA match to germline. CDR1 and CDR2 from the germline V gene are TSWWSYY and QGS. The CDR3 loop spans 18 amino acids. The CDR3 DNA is TGTGCTCTTTGGGAACCCGGCTTACTGGGGGATAAAACCGATAGACTCATCTTT. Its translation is CALWEPGLLGDKTDRLIF.